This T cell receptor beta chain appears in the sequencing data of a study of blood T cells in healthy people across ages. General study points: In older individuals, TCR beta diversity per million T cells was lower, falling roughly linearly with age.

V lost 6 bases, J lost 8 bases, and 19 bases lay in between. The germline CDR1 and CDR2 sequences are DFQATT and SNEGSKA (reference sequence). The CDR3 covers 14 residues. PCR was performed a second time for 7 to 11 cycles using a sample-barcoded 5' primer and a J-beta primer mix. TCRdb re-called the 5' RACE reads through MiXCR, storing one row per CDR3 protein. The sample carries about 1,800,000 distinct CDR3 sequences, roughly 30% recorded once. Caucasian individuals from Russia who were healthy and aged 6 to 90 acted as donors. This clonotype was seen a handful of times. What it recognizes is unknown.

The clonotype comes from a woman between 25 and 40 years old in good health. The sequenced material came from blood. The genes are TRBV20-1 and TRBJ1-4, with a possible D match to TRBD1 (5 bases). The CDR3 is CSARAGPVSEKLFF. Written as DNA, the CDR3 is TGCAGTGCCCGAGCGGGGCCCGTAAGCGAAAAACTGTTTTTT.